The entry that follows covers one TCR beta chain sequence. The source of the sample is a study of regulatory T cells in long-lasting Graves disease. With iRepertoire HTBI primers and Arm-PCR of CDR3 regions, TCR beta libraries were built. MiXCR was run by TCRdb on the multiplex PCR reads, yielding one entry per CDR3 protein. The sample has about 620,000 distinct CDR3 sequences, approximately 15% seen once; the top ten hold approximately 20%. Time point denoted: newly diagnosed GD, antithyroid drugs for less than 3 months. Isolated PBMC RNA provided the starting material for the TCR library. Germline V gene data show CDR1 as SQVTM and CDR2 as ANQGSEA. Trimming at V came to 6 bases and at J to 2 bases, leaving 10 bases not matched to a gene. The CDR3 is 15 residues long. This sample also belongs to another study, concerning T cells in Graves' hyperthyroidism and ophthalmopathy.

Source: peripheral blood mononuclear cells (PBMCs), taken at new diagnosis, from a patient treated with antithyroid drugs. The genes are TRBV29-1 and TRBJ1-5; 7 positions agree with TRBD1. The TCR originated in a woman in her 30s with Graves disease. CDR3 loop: CSVVDRVGGNQPQHF. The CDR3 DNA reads TGCAGCGTCGTAGACAGGGTAGGGGGCAATCAGCCCCAGCATTTT.